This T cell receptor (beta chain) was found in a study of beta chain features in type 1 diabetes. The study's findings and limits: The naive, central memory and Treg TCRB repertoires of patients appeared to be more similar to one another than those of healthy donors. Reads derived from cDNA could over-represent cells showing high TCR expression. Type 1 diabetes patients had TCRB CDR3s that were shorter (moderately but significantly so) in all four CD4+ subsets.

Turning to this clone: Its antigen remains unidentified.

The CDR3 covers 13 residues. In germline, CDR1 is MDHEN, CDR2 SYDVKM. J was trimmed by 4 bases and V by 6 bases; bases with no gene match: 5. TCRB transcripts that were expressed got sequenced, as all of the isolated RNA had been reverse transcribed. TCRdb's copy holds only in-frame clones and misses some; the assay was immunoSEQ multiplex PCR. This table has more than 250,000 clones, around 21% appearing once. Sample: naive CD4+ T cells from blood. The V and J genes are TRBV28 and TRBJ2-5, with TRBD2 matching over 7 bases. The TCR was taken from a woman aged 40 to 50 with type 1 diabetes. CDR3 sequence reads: CASRGTTGETQYF. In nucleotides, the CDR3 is TGTGCCAGCAGAGGGACTACGGGAGAGACCCAGTACTTC.